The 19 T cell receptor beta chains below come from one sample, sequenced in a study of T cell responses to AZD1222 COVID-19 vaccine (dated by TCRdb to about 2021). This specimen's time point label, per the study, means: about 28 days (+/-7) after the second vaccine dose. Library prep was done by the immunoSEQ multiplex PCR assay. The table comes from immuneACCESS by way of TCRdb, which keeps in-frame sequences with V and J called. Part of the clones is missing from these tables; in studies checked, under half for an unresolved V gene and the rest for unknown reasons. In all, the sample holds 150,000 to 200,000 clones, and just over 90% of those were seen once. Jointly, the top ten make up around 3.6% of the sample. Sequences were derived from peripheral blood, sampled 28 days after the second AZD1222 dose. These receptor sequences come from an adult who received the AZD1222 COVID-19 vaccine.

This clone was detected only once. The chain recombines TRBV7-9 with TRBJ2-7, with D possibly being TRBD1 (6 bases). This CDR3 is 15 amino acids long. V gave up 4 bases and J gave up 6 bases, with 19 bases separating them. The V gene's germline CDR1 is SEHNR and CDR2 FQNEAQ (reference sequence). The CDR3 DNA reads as TGTGCCAGCAGCTCCCTGGGACATTTCGGGTTCGAGCAGTACTTC. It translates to CASSSLGHFGFEQYF.

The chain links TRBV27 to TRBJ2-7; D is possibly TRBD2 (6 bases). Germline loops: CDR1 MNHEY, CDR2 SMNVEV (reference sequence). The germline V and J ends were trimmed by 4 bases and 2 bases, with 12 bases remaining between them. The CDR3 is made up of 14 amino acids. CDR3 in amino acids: CASSWGSGAYEQYF. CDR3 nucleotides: TGTGCCAGCAGTTGGGGTAGCGGTGCCTACGAGCAGTACTTC.

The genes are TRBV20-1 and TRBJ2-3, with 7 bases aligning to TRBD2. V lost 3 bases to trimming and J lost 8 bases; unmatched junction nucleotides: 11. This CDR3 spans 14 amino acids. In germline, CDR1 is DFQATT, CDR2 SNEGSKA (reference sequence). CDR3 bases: TGCAGTGCTAGTACTGCGGGAGCTCCGGGTACGCAGTATTTT. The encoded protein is CSASTAGAPGTQYF.

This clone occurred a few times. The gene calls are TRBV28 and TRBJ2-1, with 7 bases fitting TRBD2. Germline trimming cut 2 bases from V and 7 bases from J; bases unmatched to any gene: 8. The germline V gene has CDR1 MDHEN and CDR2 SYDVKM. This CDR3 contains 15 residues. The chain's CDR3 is CASSLDGRLGNEQFF. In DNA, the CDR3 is TGTGCCAGCAGTTTAGACGGGAGGCTAGGGAATGAGCAGTTCTTC. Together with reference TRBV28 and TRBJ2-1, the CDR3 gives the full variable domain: DVKVTQSSRYLVKRTGEKVFLECVQDMDHENMFWYRQDPGLGLRLIYFSYDVKMKEKGDIPEGYSVSREKKERFSLILESASTNQTSMYLCASSLDGRLGNEQFFGPGTRLTVL.

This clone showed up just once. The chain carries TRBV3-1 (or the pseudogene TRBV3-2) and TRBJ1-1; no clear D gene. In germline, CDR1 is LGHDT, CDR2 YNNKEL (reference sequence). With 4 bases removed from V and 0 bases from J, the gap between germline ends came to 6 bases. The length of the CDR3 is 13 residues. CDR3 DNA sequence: TGTGCCAGCAGCCGGAATTTGAACACTGAAGCTTTCTTT. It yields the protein CASSRNLNTEAFF.

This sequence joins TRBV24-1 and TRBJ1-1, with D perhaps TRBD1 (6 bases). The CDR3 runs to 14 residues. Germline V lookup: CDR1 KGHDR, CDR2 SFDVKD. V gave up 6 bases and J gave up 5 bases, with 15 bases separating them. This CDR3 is CATSPRGGGTEAFF. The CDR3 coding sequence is TGTGCCACCAGTCCCCGAGGGGGTGGGACTGAAGCTTTCTTT.

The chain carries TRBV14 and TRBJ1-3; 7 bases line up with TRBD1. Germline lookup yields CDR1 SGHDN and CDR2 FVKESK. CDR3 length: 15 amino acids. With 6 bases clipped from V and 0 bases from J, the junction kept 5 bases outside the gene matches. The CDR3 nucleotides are TGTGCCAGCAGTCGTACAGGGGTCTCTGGAAACACCATATATTTT. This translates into CASSRTGVSGNTIYF. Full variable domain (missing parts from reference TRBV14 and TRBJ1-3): EAGVTQFPSHSVIEKGQTVTLRCDPISGHDNLYWYRRVMGKEIKFLLHFVKESKQDESGMPNNRFLAERTGGTYSTLKVQPAELEDSGVYFCASSRTGVSGNTIYFGEGSWLTVV.

The CDR3 DNA reads as TGTGCCAGCAGTGATCGGACAGGAAAAGGGAGTCAGCCCCAGCATTTT. Translating it yields CASSDRTGKGSQPQHF. The chain recombines TRBV6-1 with TRBJ1-5; 7 bases agree with TRBD1. There are 16 residues in the CDR3. Germline assignment: CDR1 MNHNS and CDR2 SASEGT. V shed 3 bases, J shed 6 bases, and the junction held 11 bases outside the gene matches.

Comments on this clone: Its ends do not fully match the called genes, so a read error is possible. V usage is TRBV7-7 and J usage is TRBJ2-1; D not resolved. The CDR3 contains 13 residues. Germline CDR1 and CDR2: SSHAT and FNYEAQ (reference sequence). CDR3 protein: CASSLGLNNEQFF. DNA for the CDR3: TGTGCTAGCAGCTTAGGTCTGAACAATGAGCAGTTCTTC.

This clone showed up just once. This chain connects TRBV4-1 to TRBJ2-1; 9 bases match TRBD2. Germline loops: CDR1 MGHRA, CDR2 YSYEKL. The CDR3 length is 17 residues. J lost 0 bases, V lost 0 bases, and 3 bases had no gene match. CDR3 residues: CASSQDRLAVSYNEQFF. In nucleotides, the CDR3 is TGCGCCAGCAGCCAAGATCGACTAGCGGTCTCCTACAATGAGCAGTTCTTC.

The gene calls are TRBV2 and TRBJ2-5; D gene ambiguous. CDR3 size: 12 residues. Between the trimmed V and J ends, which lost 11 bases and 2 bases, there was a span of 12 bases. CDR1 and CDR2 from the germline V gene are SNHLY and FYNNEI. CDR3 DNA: TGTGCCGGCCGGACGGATCAAGAGACCCAGTACTTC. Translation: CAGRTDQETQYF. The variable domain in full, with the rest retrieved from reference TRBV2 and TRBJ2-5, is EPEVTQTPSHQVTQMGQEVILRCVPISNHLYFYWYRQILGQKVEFLVSFYNNEISEKSEIFDDQFSVERPDGSNFTLKIRSTKLEDSAMYFCAGRTDQETQYFGPGTRLLVL.

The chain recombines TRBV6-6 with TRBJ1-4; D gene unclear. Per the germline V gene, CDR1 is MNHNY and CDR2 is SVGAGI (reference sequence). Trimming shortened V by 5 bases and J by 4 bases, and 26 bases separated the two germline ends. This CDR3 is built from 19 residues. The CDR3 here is CASSRLYRAESKDNEKLFF. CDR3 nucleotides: TGTGCCAGCAGTCGACTTTACAGAGCTGAGAGTAAGGATAATGAAAAACTGTTTTTT.

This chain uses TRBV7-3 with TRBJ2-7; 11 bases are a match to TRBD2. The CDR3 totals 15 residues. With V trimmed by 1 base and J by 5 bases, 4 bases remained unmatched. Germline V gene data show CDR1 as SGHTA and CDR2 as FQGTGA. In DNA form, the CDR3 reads TGTGCCAGCAGCTTAATGCCTAGCGGGAGGAACGAGCAGTACTTC. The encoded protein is CASSLMPSGRNEQYF. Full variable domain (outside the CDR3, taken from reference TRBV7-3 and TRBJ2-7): GAGVSQTPSNKVTEKGKYVELRCDPISGHTALYWYRQSLGQGPEFLIYFQGTGAADDSGLPNDRFFAVRPEGSVSTLKIQRTERGDSAVYLCASSLMPSGRNEQYFGPGTRLTVT.

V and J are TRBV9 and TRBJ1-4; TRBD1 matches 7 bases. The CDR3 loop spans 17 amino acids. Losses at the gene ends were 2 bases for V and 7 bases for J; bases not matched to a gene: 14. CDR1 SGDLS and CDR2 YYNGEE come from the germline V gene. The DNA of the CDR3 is TGTGCCAGCAGCGTGGGTCTATTACAGGGGCAAGTTGAAAAACTGTTTTTT. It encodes CASSVGLLQGQVEKLFF.

CDR3 in amino acids: CASSRSGRAEETQYF. The CDR3 nucleotides are TGTGCCAGCAGCCGTAGCGGGAGGGCCGAGGAGACCCAGTACTTC. V gene TRBV6-5 combines with J gene TRBJ2-5, with 11 bases aligning to TRBD2. Germline V lookup: CDR1 MNHEY, CDR2 SVGAGI. CDR3 length: 15 residues. V trimming: 6 bases; J trimming: 5 bases; junction bases outside the gene matches: 8.

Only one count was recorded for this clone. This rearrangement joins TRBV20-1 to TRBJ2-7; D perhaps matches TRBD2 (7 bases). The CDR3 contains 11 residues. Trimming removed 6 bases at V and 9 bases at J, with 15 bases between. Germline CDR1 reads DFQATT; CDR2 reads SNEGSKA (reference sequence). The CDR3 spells CSARGGEGQYF. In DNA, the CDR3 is TGCAGTGCCAGGGGAGGGGAAGGGCAGTACTTC.

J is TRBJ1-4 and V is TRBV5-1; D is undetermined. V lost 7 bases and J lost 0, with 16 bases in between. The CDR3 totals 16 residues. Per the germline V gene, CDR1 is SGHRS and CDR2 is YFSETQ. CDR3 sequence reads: CASAPSTLTTNEKLFF. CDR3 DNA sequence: TGCGCCAGCGCCCCGTCCACGCTGACAACTAATGAAAAACTGTTTTTT.

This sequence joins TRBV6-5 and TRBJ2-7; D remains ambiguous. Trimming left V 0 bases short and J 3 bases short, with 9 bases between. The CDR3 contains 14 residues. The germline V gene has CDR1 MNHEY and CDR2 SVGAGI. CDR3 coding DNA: TGTGCCAGCAGTTACTCGACGCCGGACTACGAGCAGTACTTC. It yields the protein CASSYSTPDYEQYF.

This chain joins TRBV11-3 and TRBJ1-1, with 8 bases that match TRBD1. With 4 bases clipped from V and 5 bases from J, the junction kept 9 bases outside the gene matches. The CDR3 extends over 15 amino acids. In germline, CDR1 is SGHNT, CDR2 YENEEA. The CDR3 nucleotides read TGTGCCAGCAGCTCCCCCAGGACAGGGAATACTGAAGCTTTCTTT. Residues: CASSSPRTGNTEAFF.